The sequence of this T cell receptor beta chain was determined in a study of cytomegalovirus exposure and HLA in healthy donors. Details on this clone: Possible read error: a much larger clone is one base away.

PCR used 60 Vbeta primers and 13 Jbeta primers. The assay was immunoSEQ multiplex PCR, and TCRdb's table has in-frame clones only and misses some. The sample carries about 170,000 clones, less than 80% recorded once. Input material: PBMCs. The receptor was derived from a man in his forties in good health and CMV-seronegative.

The CDR3 sequence is CASSSTGPSYEQYF. DNA for the CDR3: TGTGCCAGCAGCTCGACAGGGCCCTCCTACGAGCAGTACTTC. The chain joins TRBV7-9 to TRBJ2-5; 7 positions agree with TRBD1. The J call is doubtful: the DNA matches TRBJ2-7 better. This CDR3 has 14 residues. CDR1 is SEHNR and CDR2 is FQNEAQ in the germline V gene (reference sequence).